One and the same sample provided the 25 T cell receptor beta chains below, sequenced in a study of blood T cell repertoires in COVID-19. Repertoires were generated with immunoSEQ multiplex PCR, while TCRdb's copy carries only in-frame clones and drops some. The profile shows 150,000 to 170,000 clones, approximately 80% of them singletons. The source material was peripheral blood. The receptors stem from a woman in her fifties or sixties with COVID-19, enrolled during active disease.

The CDR3 DNA follows: TGTGCCAGCAGCTTATCCGGGGGGGCCAGGGCAGGAGAGACCCAGTACTTC. Amino acid sequence: CASSLSGGARAGETQYF. The rearrangement joins TRBV7-9 to TRBJ2-5, with 8 bases lining up with TRBD2. This CDR3 has 17 residues. Germline trimming cut 2 bases from V and 4 bases from J; bases unmatched to any gene: 12. The germline V gene encodes CDR1 SEHNR and CDR2 FQNEAQ (reference sequence).

The CDR3 sequence is CASSLVARMDEQFF. In DNA form, the CDR3 reads TGCGCCAGCAGCTTGGTTGCTAGGATGGATGAGCAGTTCTTC. This rearrangement joins TRBV5-1 to TRBJ2-1; D ambiguous. CDR1 and CDR2 (germline): SGHRS, YFSETQ. The CDR3 is made up of 14 amino acids. Trimming removed 0 bases at V and 8 bases at J, with 12 bases between.

The chain has TRBV27 and TRBJ2-1; 14 nucleotides match TRBD2. This CDR3 has 15 residues. Per the germline V gene, CDR1 is MNHEY and CDR2 is SMNVEV (reference sequence). The ends lost 7 bases at V and 10 bases at J; junction bases unmatched: 9. The CDR3: CASNRGTSGGFEQFF. CDR3 bases: TGTGCCAGCAACCGGGGGACTAGCGGGGGTTTCGAGCAGTTCTTC.

This clone was observed a few times. The gene calls are TRBV5-6 and TRBJ1-5, with D tentatively TRBD1 (6 bases). Per germline, CDR1 SGHDT and CDR2 YYEEEE. Trimming removed 4 bases from V and 6 bases from J, with 14 bases in between. The CDR3 consists of 14 residues. The CDR3 nucleotides are TGTGCCAGCAGCCCGCGGGGGCATAGTCAGCCCCAGCATTTT. Translated: CASSPRGHSQPQHF.

This clone has only one observation. The gene calls are TRBV5-1 and TRBJ2-3, with D possibly TRBD2 on 6 matching bases. The CDR3 spans 13 residues. CDR1 and CDR2 (germline): SGHRS, YFSETQ. Trimming shortened V by 1 base and J by 6 bases, and 9 bases separated the two germline ends. The DNA of the CDR3 is TGCGCCAGCAGCTTGTCGGGACTCGATACGCAGTATTTT. Translation gives CASSLSGLDTQYF.

This clone was picked up a small number of times. The J gene is TRBJ1-1, the V gene TRBV6-5; TRBD1 aligns across 7 bases. CDR3 length: 14 residues. In germline, CDR1 is MNHEY, CDR2 SVGAGI. After removal of 4 bases from V and 6 bases from J, the junction contained 8 bases not matched to a gene. The CDR3 spells CASSSRQGGAEAFF. The CDR3 DNA sequence: TGTGCCAGCAGTTCACGACAGGGAGGCGCTGAAGCTTTCTTT.

V usage is TRBV24-1 and J usage is TRBJ1-2; 7 bases match TRBD1. The germline V gene has CDR1 KGHDR and CDR2 SFDVKD. The CDR3 totals 14 residues. With 3 bases clipped from V and 3 bases from J, the junction kept 3 bases outside the gene matches. In DNA, the CDR3 is TGTGCCACCAGTGATGCGGGACAGTACTATGGCTACACCTTC. It is translated as CATSDAGQYYGYTF.

J is TRBJ2-3 and V is TRBV4-2; no clear D. Trimming took off 0 bases at V and 1 base at J, with 5 bases between the two ends. The germline CDR1 and CDR2 sequences are LGHNA and YNFKEQ. This CDR3 comprises 14 residues. DNA for the CDR3: TGTGCCAGCAGCCAAGATCCTCGCACAGATACGCAGTATTTT. Amino acid sequence: CASSQDPRTDTQYF.

This clone occurred a few times. The rearrangement joins TRBV12-5 to TRBJ2-3; 8 bases agree with TRBD2. There are 14 residues in the CDR3. In germline, CDR1 is LGHNT, CDR2 FRNRAP. V shed 8 bases, J shed 1 base, and the junction held 5 bases outside the gene matches. CDR3: CASRWREGTDTQYF. The CDR3 DNA reads TGTGCTAGTCGATGGCGGGAGGGCACAGATACGCAGTATTTT. Full variable domain (missing parts from reference TRBV12-5 and TRBJ2-3): DARVTQTPRHKVTEMGQEVTMRCQPILGHNTVFWYRQTMMQGLELLAYFRNRAPLDDSGMPKDRFSAEMPDATLATLKIQPSEPRDSAVYFCASRWREGTDTQYFGPGTRLTVL.

The J gene is TRBJ2-3, the V gene TRBV13; a weak D match, TRBD2 (5 bases). V shed 5 bases and J shed 2 bases, with 14 bases lying between them. CDR1 is PRHDT and CDR2 is FYEKMQ in the germline V gene (reference sequence). The CDR3 has 15 residues. DNA of the CDR3: TGTGCCAGCAGCCCCAAGCCGGGGTTCACAGATACGCAGTATTTT. This codes for CASSPKPGFTDTQYF.

The chain carries TRBV5-5 and TRBJ1-2, with D maybe TRBD1 (6 bases). Trimming cost V 3 bases and J 6 bases, with 15 bases left between them. The germline CDR1 and CDR2 sequences are SGHKS and YYEKEE (reference sequence). This CDR3 contains 14 residues. CDR3 region: CASSSIRTADGYTF. The CDR3 nucleotides are TGTGCCAGCAGCTCCATTAGGACAGCCGATGGCTACACCTTC.

The rearrangement joins TRBV5-1 to TRBJ2-3; TRBD1 aligns across 7 bases. V dropped 0 bases and J dropped 4; count of bases not matched to a gene: 5. CDR3 length equals 15 residues. Germline loops: CDR1 SGHRS, CDR2 YFSETQ. CDR3: CASSLEGAPPDTQYF. As DNA, the CDR3 is TGCGCCAGCAGCTTGGAGGGGGCGCCCCCAGATACGCAGTATTTT.

The rearrangement links TRBV7-2 to TRBJ2-7; TRBD2 agrees at 10 bases. V lost 1 base and J lost 3; bases outside the gene matches: 3. CDR3 size: 15 residues. Germline V gives CDR1 SGHTA, CDR2 FQGNSA. This CDR3 reads CASSLGLAGYYEQYF. The CDR3 nucleotides read TGTGCCAGCAGCTTAGGACTAGCGGGCTACTACGAGCAGTACTTC.

The chain uses TRBV30 and TRBJ2-2; D is unresolved. CDR3 size: 14 residues. The germline gives CDR1 GTSNPN, CDR2 SVGIG (reference sequence). V gave up 1 base and J gave up 4 bases, with 10 bases separating them. CDR3 nucleotide sequence: TGTGCCTGGAGTGCTCATCGAGGCACCGGGGAGCTGTTTTTT. Amino acids: CAWSAHRGTGELFF. The full variable domain, in which reference TRBV30 and TRBJ2-2 provide the parts outside the CDR3, is SQTIHQWPATLVQPVGSPLSLECTVEGTSNPNLYWYRQAAGRGLQLLFYSVGIGQISSEVPQNLSASRPQDRQFILSSKKLLLSDSGFYLCAWSAHRGTGELFFGEGSRLTVL.

The chain joins TRBV5-1 to TRBJ1-6; no clear D. The germline CDR1 and CDR2 sequences are SGHRS and YFSETQ. The V end was cut by 0 bases, the J end by 9 bases, with 7 bases between. The CDR3 loop spans 13 amino acids. The CDR3 reads CASSLDAGSPLHF. As DNA, the CDR3 is TGCGCCAGCAGCTTGGATGCAGGTTCACCCCTCCACTTT. The full variable domain, with the rest looked up from reference TRBV5-1 and TRBJ1-6, is KAGVTQTPRYLIKTRGQQVTLSCSPISGHRSVSWYQQTPGQGLQFLFEYFSETQRNKGNFPGRFSGRQFSNSRSEMNVSTLELGDSALYLCASSLDAGSPLHFGNGTRLTVT.

The rearrangement uses TRBV28 and TRBJ1-3; D remains ambiguous. This CDR3 has 16 residues. V dropped 5 bases and J dropped 4 bases, with 18 bases sitting between them. Looked up from germline, CDR1 is MDHEN and CDR2 is SYDVKM. The CDR3 coding sequence is TGTGCCAGCAGTACTGGAGTTTTCAGAGGGGGAAACACCATATATTTT. It encodes CASSTGVFRGGNTIYF.

The chain has TRBV24-1 and TRBJ2-2, with 7 positions matching TRBD2. The germline V gene encodes CDR1 KGHDR and CDR2 SFDVKD. V shed 4 bases and J 4 bases; nucleotides not matched to a gene: 11. The CDR3 has 17 residues. The CDR3 here is CATSDPGPSGITGELFF. CDR3 nucleotides: TGTGCCACCAGTGACCCCGGACCTAGCGGCATCACCGGGGAGCTGTTTTTT.

This chain uses TRBV3-1 (or the pseudogene TRBV3-2) with TRBJ2-7; 11 nucleotides line up with TRBD1. Germline CDR1 LGHDT, CDR2 YNNKEL (reference sequence). Unmatched junction bases numbered 3, after V lost 2 bases and J lost 3 bases. CDR3 length: 15 residues. The CDR3 DNA reads TGTGCCAGCAGCCAATTGGACAGGGGGCTCTACGAGCAGTACTTC. It encodes CASSQLDRGLYEQYF.

The chain recombines TRBV3-1 (or the pseudogene TRBV3-2) with TRBJ1-2; 8 bases agree with TRBD1. The CDR3 length is 14 residues. Per germline, CDR1 LGHDT and CDR2 YNNKEL (reference sequence). The J segment lost 6 bases and the V segment lost 4 bases, leaving 7 bases of the junction unmatched. The CDR3 reads CASSPRTGQNGYTF. Written as DNA, the CDR3 is TGTGCCAGCAGCCCGCGGACAGGGCAGAATGGCTACACCTTC.

The chain uses TRBV7-9 and TRBJ1-5, with 7 bases fitting TRBD1. The junction had 8 bases not matched to a gene; V was cut back by 2 bases and J by 7 bases. This CDR3 is built from 15 residues. Germline CDR1 is SEHNR and CDR2 is FQNEAQ (reference sequence). Here the CDR3 reads CASSLSGQGGQPQHF. CDR3 bases: TGTGCCAGCAGCTTAAGCGGTCAGGGGGGACAGCCCCAGCATTTT. Full variable domain (missing parts from reference TRBV7-9 and TRBJ1-5): DTGVSQNPRHKITKRGQNVTFRCDPISEHNRLYWYRQTLGQGPEFLTYFQNEAQLEKSRLLSDRFSAERPKGSFSTLEIQRTEQGDSAMYLCASSLSGQGGQPQHFGDGTRLSIL.

The genes are TRBV5-3 and TRBJ2-3, with a possible D match to TRBD1 (7 bases). TRBV5-3 is an open reading frame, and its role is uncertain. V was clipped by 3 bases and J by 3 bases, with 17 bases between them. The CDR3 runs 16 residues. This CDR3 reads CARSSAGGTWTDTQYF. CDR3 DNA: TGTGCCAGAAGCTCGGCAGGGGGGACGTGGACAGATACGCAGTATTTT.

The chain has TRBV18 and TRBJ1-1, with D perhaps matching TRBD1 (5 bases). CDR3 length equals 15 residues. Germline CDR1 reads KGHSH; CDR2 reads LQKENI. Between the trimmed V and J ends, which lost 3 bases and 5 bases, there was a span of 16 bases. CDR3 in amino acids: CASSPDSRDGTEAFF. The CDR3 nucleotides are TGTGCCAGCTCACCGGATAGCAGGGATGGTACTGAAGCTTTCTTT.

The chain employs TRBV6-5 and TRBJ1-1, with D uncertain. CDR1 is MNHEY and CDR2 is SVGAGI in the germline V gene. Trimming stripped 4 bases from V and 0 bases from J, with 9 bases between. This CDR3 is built from 14 residues. The CDR3 spells CASSLGGMNTEAFF. For the CDR3, the DNA is TGTGCCAGCAGTTTAGGAGGGATGAACACTGAAGCTTTCTTT.

The chain has TRBV2 and TRBJ2-1, with 8 positions matching TRBD1. This CDR3 is built from 12 residues. With 6 bases clipped from V and 8 bases from J, the junction kept 3 bases outside the gene matches. From germline, CDR1 is SNHLY and CDR2 FYNNEI. CDR3 bases: TGTGCCAGCAGGGGACAGGACTATGAGCAGTTCTTC. Translating gives CASRGQDYEQFF.

This sequence joins TRBV19 and TRBJ1-1, with D possibly TRBD1 on 6 matching bases. Trimming stripped 5 bases from V and 8 bases from J, with 12 bases between. Germline-derived CDR1 and CDR2 are LNHDA and SQIVND (reference sequence). CDR3 length equals 12 residues. The chain's CDR3 is CASSSRTGEAFF. The CDR3 nucleotides read TGTGCCAGTAGTTCCCGAACAGGGGAAGCTTTCTTT.